This T cell receptor (beta chain) was retrieved from a study of blood T cell repertoires in COVID-19. Overall study: There were acute and convalescent COVID-19 samples, and they came from the United States, Italy and Spain. The analysed material was cDNA or gDNA that came from T cells, B-cell-depleted T cells, or PBMCs.

There are 15 residues in the CDR3. Germline V gene data show CDR1 as SGHNT and CDR2 as YYREEE (reference sequence). After removal of 4 bases from V and 2 bases from J, the junction contained 6 bases not matched to a gene. Methods used by the authors: How many nucleated cells were present was estimated from reference gene primer amplification. Some clones are missing from TCRdb's copy, which holds only in-frame ones; the method was immunoSEQ multiplex PCR. The DNA gave D and trimming, while V, J and clone size come from that table. The sample lists about 230,000 clones; 80% to 90% were seen once. Source material: peripheral blood. V is TRBV5-4 and J is TRBJ2-3, with 8 positions matching TRBD2. The clonotype was recovered from a woman aged 40 to 50 who had recovered from COVID-19. CDR3 in DNA: TGTGCCAGCAGCATTAGCGGGGCCAACACAGATACGCAGTATTTT. Amino acids: CASSISGANTDTQYF.